A selection of T cell receptor beta chains follows, all from one sample in a study of T cell repertoires in cytomegalovirus infection. No antigen has been assigned to these receptors. MiXCR, applied by TCRdb to the reads, yields one record per CDR3 protein. The table has approximately 110,000 distinct CDR3 sequences, about 30% seen once. Sequencing used CD8+ T cells from cultured PBMCs, obtained from culture after CMV antigen stimulation. These TCRs come from a human donor in good health (CMV status not recorded). Some clones in this sample may be carry-over from other donors' samples. Each CDR3 is given with its conserved first and last residue. A D gene is named only where the DNA matches it firmly. The size of a clone is reported for some rows only, either as once, few or many, or as a class for expanded clones.

abundance,d_gene,j_gene,v_gene,CDR3aa,CDR3nt
once,TRBD1,TRBJ1-2,TRBV29-1,CSVEVRTGERNYGYTF,TGCAGCGTTGAAGTTCGGACAGGGGAGCGTAACTATGGCTACACCTTC
.,.,TRBJ1-5,TRBV5-1,CASSLGVGGPQPQHF,TGCGCCAGCAGCTTGGGTGTTGGGGGGCCTCAGCCCCAGCATTTT
few,.,TRBJ2-3,TRBV11-2,CASSFWGAGTDTQYF,TGTGCCAGCAGCTTCTGGGGGGCTGGCACAGATACGCAGTATTTT
.,.,TRBJ2-7,TRBV27,CASSLGRVYEQYF,TGTGCCAGCAGTTTAGGCAGGGTCTACGAGCAGTACTTC
.,TRBD2,TRBJ2-3,TRBV2,CASNVQLTSGGRDTQYF,TGTGCCAGCAACGTTCAATTGACTAGCGGGGGTCGGGATACGCAGTATTTT
.,.,TRBJ2-7,TRBV29-1,CSVESGALSSYEQYF,TGCAGCGTTGAATCAGGGGCCCTTAGCTCCTACGAGCAGTACTTC
.,TRBD1,TRBJ2-7,TRBV24-1,CATRDREEAEQYF,TGTGCCACCAGGGACAGGGAAGAGGCCGAGCAGTACTTC
.,.,TRBJ1-6,TRBV19,CASSYDRYNSPLHF,TGTGCCAGTAGTTACGACAGATATAATTCACCCCTCCACTTT
.,.,TRBJ2-7,TRBV6-1,CASSELGTASSYEQYF,TGTGCCAGCAGTGAATTAGGGACGGCAAGCTCCTACGAGCAGTACTTC
few,.,TRBJ1-1,TRBV4-2,CASSQVAGLKAFF,TGTGCCAGCAGCCAGGTCGCGGGGCTGAAAGCTTTCTTT
few,.,TRBJ2-1,TRBV7-3,CASRSGTLYNEQFF,TGTGCCAGCAGGTCCGGGACACTATACAATGAGCAGTTCTTC
.,.,TRBJ1-5,TRBV28,CASSIWGFDMSNQPQHF,TGTGCCAGCAGTATATGGGGCTTTGACATGAGCAATCAGCCCCAGCATTTT
.,.,TRBJ1-4,TRBV19,CATEGATNEKLFF,TGTGCCACCGAGGGGGCAACTAATGAAAAACTGTTTTTT
few,.,TRBJ2-5,TRBV12-3/TRBV12-4,CASSLRVLGTQYF,TGTGCCAGCAGTTTAAGGGTTCTCGGGACCCAGTACTTC
few,TRBD2,TRBJ2-1,TRBV11-2,CASSSRTSWGEQFF,TGTGCCAGCAGCTCAAGGACTAGCTGGGGTGAGCAGTTCTTC
few,.,TRBJ2-7,TRBV12-3/TRBV12-4,CASNFGGPAYEQYF,TGTGCCAGCAACTTCGGAGGACCCGCCTACGAGCAGTACTTC
many,.,TRBJ1-1,TRBV7-9,CASRPGRGATITNTEAFF,TGTGCCAGCAGACCCGGGCGAGGGGCAACAATAACGAACACTGAAGCTTTCTTT
.,.,TRBJ2-1,TRBV5-4,CASSLGRDDEQFF,TGTGCCAGCAGCTTGGGCAGGGACGATGAGCAGTTCTTC
many,.,TRBJ1-2,TRBV4-1,CASSQPTPVTYGYTF,TGCGCCAGCAGCCAACCAACGCCCGTCACCTATGGCTACACCTTC
many,.,TRBJ1-5,TRBV7-8,CASRSVDSNQPQHF,TGTGCCAGCAGGTCTGTGGATAGCAATCAGCCCCAGCATTTT
.,.,TRBJ2-7,TRBV7-9,CASSLELRGDELYF,TGTGCCAGCAGCTTAGAGTTGCGGGGCGACGAGCTGTACTTC
.,.,TRBJ2-5,TRBV27,CASCQDAGGETQYF,TGTGCCAGCTGTCAGGACGCTGGGGGAGAGACCCAGTACTTC
.,.,TRBJ2-1,TRBV12-3/TRBV12-4,CASSFEANEQFF,TGTGCCAGCAGTTTCGAAGCTAATGAGCAGTTCTTC
once,.,TRBJ2-2,TRBV29-1,CSVIGPTGELFF,TGCAGCGTTATAGGGCCCACCGGGGAGCTGTTTTTT
many,TRBD1,TRBJ2-7,TRBV7-2,CASSRGQGAYEQYF,TGTGCCAGCAGTCGGGGACAGGGTGCCTACGAGCAGTACTTC
.,TRBD1,TRBJ2-3,TRBV5-4,CASSFPGQPVDTQYF,TGTGCCAGCAGCTTTCCGGGACAGCCAGTCGATACGCAGTATTTT
many,.,TRBJ1-1,TRBV12-3/TRBV12-4,CASFRLMNTEAFF,TGTGCCAGTTTCAGGTTAATGAACACTGAAGCTTTCTTT
.,.,TRBJ1-6,TRBV5-6,CASSLSGTTLNSPLHF,TGTGCCAGCAGCTTGAGTGGGACAACTCTAAATTCACCCCTCCACTTT
.,.,TRBJ2-1,TRBV9,CASSALGWGEDEQFF,TGTGCCAGCAGCGCCCTGGGCTGGGGAGAGGATGAGCAGTTCTTC
few,.,TRBJ1-3,TRBV2,CASSISGNTIYF,TGTGCCAGCAGCATCTCTGGAAACACCATATATTTT
few,.,TRBJ2-4,TRBV7-4,CASSLAGLAKNIQYF,TGTGCCAGCAGCTTAGCGGGGCTAGCCAAAAACATTCAGTACTTC
many,TRBD1,TRBJ1-1,TRBV12-5,CASGPPGQSHF,TGTGCTAGTGGCCCTCCGGGACAGAGTCACTTT
.,TRBD2,TRBJ2-7,TRBV11-2,CASSFSGGGFYEQYF,TGTGCCAGCAGCTTTAGTGGCGGGGGTTTTTACGAGCAGTACTTC
many,TRBD2,TRBJ2-3,TRBV12-3/TRBV12-4,CASSSGLAGPTSTDTQYF,TGTGCCAGCAGTTCAGGACTAGCGGGTCCGACTAGCACAGATACGCAGTATTTT
.,TRBD1,TRBJ2-7,TRBV12-3/TRBV12-4,CASSPKRGQSYEQYF,TGTGCCAGCAGCCCTAAGAGGGGACAGTCCTACGAGCAGTACTTC
few,.,TRBJ2-7,TRBV28,CASRGQTYEQYF,TGTGCCAGCAGAGGACAGACCTACGAGCAGTACTTC